The 8 T cell receptor beta chains below all came from one sample that was sequenced in a study of T-cell memory formation after mild COVID-19. TCRdb passed the 5' RACE reads through MiXCR, listing each CDR3 protein once. This table holds 400,000 to 550,000 distinct CDR3 sequences, about 23% found once. The sample comprised PBMCs or a T cell subset sorted from them (not recorded which). All receptors derive from an adult woman who had mild COVID-19 (a few samples of this study predate the infection). Cell type and time point are not known.

This chain joins TRBV6-5 and TRBJ2-3; D may be TRBD2 (5 bases). Germline CDR1 is MNHEY and CDR2 is SVGAGI. Trimming cost V 6 bases and J 2 bases, with 12 bases left between them. The CDR3 spans 14 residues. In DNA, the CDR3 is TGTGCCAGCAGGCCCGGACTGATCACAGATACGCAGTATTTT. Its protein product is CASRPGLITDTQYF.

The V gene is TRBV7-9, the J gene TRBJ1-1, with 8 nucleotides matching TRBD1. The CDR3 has 14 amino acids. Trimming cost V 5 bases and J 5 bases; bases outside gene matches: 7. Per germline, CDR1 SEHNR and CDR2 FQNEAQ (reference sequence). CDR3 in DNA: TGTGCCAGCAGCGCACAGGGGGGGCAGACTGAAGCTTTCTTT. Its translation: CASSAQGGQTEAFF.

V usage is TRBV15 and J usage is TRBJ1-2; TRBD1 might be the D (5 bases). The germline V gene encodes CDR1 LNHNV and CDR2 YYDKDF (reference sequence). Trimming removed 1 base from V and 4 bases from J, with 10 bases in between. This CDR3 region has 14 residues. DNA for the CDR3: TGTGCCACCAGCAGAGTGGGGGGGTCCTATGGCTACACCTTC. The encoded protein is CATSRVGGSYGYTF.

V is TRBV12-3 or TRBV12-4 and J is TRBJ2-2; no clear D gene. The CDR3 extends over 14 amino acids. V was clipped by 5 bases and J by 2 bases, with 9 bases between them. Here the CDR3 reads CASSLMDNTGELFF. The CDR3 DNA sequence: TGTGCCAGCAGTCTTATGGACAACACCGGGGAGCTGTTTTTT.

The V gene is TRBV29-1, the J gene TRBJ1-3; no clear D. V lost 6 bases to trimming and J lost 4 bases, with 10 bases between them. Germline V gives CDR1 SQVTM, CDR2 ANQGSEA. The CDR3 runs 12 residues. The CDR3, as DNA: TGCAGCGTCCGGGCGGCGGGAAACACCATATATTTT. Translating it yields CSVRAAGNTIYF.

The table lists this clonotype with a few counts. The chain has TRBV30 and TRBJ2-5; D is undetermined. The germline V gene encodes CDR1 GTSNPN and CDR2 SVGIG (reference sequence). The CDR3 totals 11 residues. Trimming cost V 0 bases and J 5 bases, with 4 bases left between them. The CDR3 bases are TGTGCCTGGAGTGTACCGGAGACCCAGTACTTC. Its protein product is CAWSVPETQYF.

This chain links TRBV19 with TRBJ2-1; a weak D match, TRBD2 (6 bases). The CDR3 is made up of 16 amino acids. Germline-derived CDR1 and CDR2 are LNHDA and SQIVND (reference sequence). V was pared by 4 bases and J by 7 bases, with 20 bases between. CDR3 in amino acids: CASSTGGTYLKNEQFF. CDR3 nucleotides: TGTGCCAGTAGTACAGGCGGGACGTATCTCAAAAATGAGCAGTTCTTC.

J is TRBJ1-4 and V is TRBV25-1, with TRBD1 as a possible D gene (5 bases). This CDR3 has 15 residues. The V gene lost 2 bases and the J gene lost 8 bases, with 15 bases spanning the gap. Germline values: CDR1 MGHDK, CDR2 SYGVNS. The CDR3 DNA is TGTGCCAGCAGTGAAATCAGGGCTGGGAGAGAAAAACTGTTTTTT. Encoded protein: CASSEIRAGREKLFF.